This TCR beta chain appears in the sequencing data of a study of CD8 T cells in Susac syndrome. Study-level results: TCR sequencing and HLA analysis covered a relatively small number of individuals.

Reverse transcription of roughly 0.45 to 1 ug RNA was carried out with random hexamers. The method of amplification for TCR beta CDR3 was immunoSEQ multiplex PCR, covering 54 Vbeta and 13 Jbeta. From the immunoSEQ multiplex PCR reads, TCRdb called clonotypes with MiXCR, one entry per CDR3 protein. This sample has just over 300,000 distinct CDR3 sequences, with roughly nine tenths found just once. Sequencing of TCR beta was performed on blood CD8+ T cells and on blood CD4+ T cells. The study used treatment-naive patients who had stable or active relapsing-remitting disease as multiple sclerosis controls. The germline V gene encodes CDR1 MDHEN and CDR2 SYDVKM. V lost 1 base to trimming and J lost 4 bases, with 13 bases between them. The CDR3 is 15 amino acids. Only one count was recorded for this clonotype. What it binds is not known.

This chain uses TRBV28 with TRBJ1-2; D is unresolved. Sequencing used CD4+ T cells from PBMCs. This TCR was sampled from a human donor with multiple sclerosis. DNA of the CDR3: TGTGCCAGCAGTTTATATACACCCGGAGGCTATGGCTACACCTTC. As protein: CASSLYTPGGYGYTF.